This T cell receptor beta chain originates from a study of T-cell memory formation after mild COVID-19. As to this clonotype: Antigen unknown.

With constant-segment primers, 5'RACE yielded cDNA libraries of TCR alpha and TCR beta that carried sample barcodes and UMIs. TCRdb called the 5' RACE reads again in MiXCR, with one record for every CDR3 protein. The table lists approximately 99,000 distinct CDR3 sequences, roughly a sixth of them singletons. Study-wide points: Day 15 to 85 contracting clones showed balanced CD4/CD8; day 15 to 37 expanders favored CD4+. In pre-infection memory, a portion of responding clones appeared, which suggested that cross-reactive memory joined.

V shed 4 bases, J shed 4 bases, and the junction held 4 bases outside the gene matches. This CDR3 region has 14 residues. CDR1 DFQATT and CDR2 SNEGSKA come from the germline V gene (reference sequence). Source material: PBMCs or a T cell subset sorted from them (not recorded which). The chain carries TRBV20-1 and TRBJ2-1, with 10 bases fitting TRBD2. The sequence was collected from a man aged 18 to 29 who had mild COVID-19 (a few samples of this study predate the infection). Cell type and time point are not known. CDR3 residues: CSANAAGGYNEQFF. In DNA form, the CDR3 reads TGCAGTGCTAATGCAGCGGGGGGGTACAATGAGCAGTTCTTC.